These 15 T cell receptor beta chains were sequenced from one sample in a study of CD8+CD57+ T cells in acquired aplastic anemia. Genomic DNA acted as the template from which TCR beta VDJ combination and CDR3 sequence profiling were carried out. Via MiXCR, TCRdb re-called the reads, giving one row per CDR3 protein. The sample includes hundreds of thousands of distinct CDR3 sequences, about two thirds of them seen just once. The specimen sequenced was sorted CD4+, CD8+, or CD8+CD57+ T cells (not recorded which) from PBMCs. The receptors shown here come from a human donor in good health, serving as a control.

The V and J genes are TRBV5-1 and TRBJ2-3, with 7 nucleotides matching TRBD2. V lost 8 bases and J lost 4; bases outside the gene matches: 13. Per the germline V gene, CDR1 is SGHRS and CDR2 is YFSETQ. The CDR3 has 15 amino acids. The CDR3 nucleotides are TGCGCCAGTAGTAAAGACAGCCGGGGGGCAGATACGCAGTATTTT. The encoded protein is CASSKDSRGADTQYF.

A note on this clonotype: The CDR3 does not end in the conserved phenylalanine or tryptophan, so this is likely a read error. The DNA is left out, because the CDR3 cannot be placed on it with certainty; the CDR3 is given as TCRdb lists it. The chain has TRBV7-8 and TRBJ1-5; the D segment call TRBD1 is taken from the table without a DNA check. Per the germline V gene, CDR1 is SGHVS and CDR2 is FQNEAQ. The CDR3 length is 13 residues, termini included. The CDR3 sequence is CASSLPGGEQYFG.

The chain joins TRBV29-1 to TRBJ2-3; TRBD2 matches 7 bases. Germline V gene data show CDR1 as SQVTM and CDR2 as ANQGSEA. This CDR3 has 14 amino acids. Trimming removed 6 bases from V and 2 bases from J; junction bases left unmatched: 8. The CDR3 loop reads CSVGSGAYTDTQYF. Written as DNA, the CDR3 is TGCAGCGTGGGAAGCGGGGCTTACACAGATACGCAGTATTTT.

V and J are TRBV20-1 and TRBJ2-7; no clear D. CDR1 and CDR2 (germline): DFQATT, SNEGSKA (reference sequence). The CDR3 runs 13 residues. The V end was cut by 7 bases, the J end by 0 bases, with 13 bases between. The CDR3 nucleotides are TGCAGTGTAAGCGCTAGGAGCTCCTACGAGCAGTACTTC. This translates into CSVSARSSYEQYF.

The chain couples TRBV7-8 to TRBJ1-3; 12 bases are a match to TRBD1. Germline lookup yields CDR1 SGHVS and CDR2 FQNEAQ. J lost 4 bases, V lost 6 bases, and 10 bases had no gene match. CDR3 length: 17 residues. The chain's CDR3 is CASSHLGQGAGGNTIYF. The CDR3 nucleotides are TGTGCCAGCAGTCACTTGGGACAGGGGGCGGGAGGAAACACCATATATTTT.

V usage is TRBV7-3 and J usage is TRBJ2-5, with a possible D match to TRBD1 (5 bases). Germline loops: CDR1 SGHTA, CDR2 FQGTGA. V lost 10 bases and J lost 2, with 11 bases in between. This CDR3 has 12 residues. The DNA for the CDR3 is TGTGCCACCAGTGACAGACAAGAGACCCAGTACTTC. Its translation: CATSDRQETQYF.

Ten or more counts support this clonotype. J is TRBJ1-2 and V is TRBV14; 8 bases map to TRBD1. J gave up 7 bases and V 3 bases, and 10 bases lay outside the gene matches. Germline assignment: CDR1 SGHDN and CDR2 FVKESK. This CDR3 has 15 amino acids. The CDR3 DNA is TGTGCCAGCAGCCACCTACGACAGGGGAGTGGTGGCTACACCTTC. The encoded protein is CASSHLRQGSGGYTF.

This clonotype was found many times. The chain combines TRBV6-1 with TRBJ1-2; D not certain. Germline assignment: CDR1 MNHNS and CDR2 SASEGT. The V end was cut by 1 base, the J end by 13 bases, with 10 bases between. The CDR3 extends over 11 amino acids. In DNA, the CDR3 is TGTGCCAGCAGTGAAGGCACCCCTAGCACCTTC. This gives the protein CASSEGTPSTF.

This clonotype was recorded only once. This is likely a read error, given that the CDR3 carries no conserved phenylalanine or tryptophan at its end. The DNA is omitted, as the CDR3 cannot be located on it reliably, and the CDR3 follows TCRdb's listing. V gene TRBV19 combines with J gene TRBJ1-6. Termini included, the CDR3 measures 14 amino acids. Germline V gene sequence: CDR1 LNHDA, CDR2 SQIVND (reference sequence). The CDR3 protein is CASSTGPLGSPRLL.

This clonotype was recorded only once. V is TRBV7-2 and J is TRBJ2-7; weak D call: TRBD1 (6 bases). There are 14 residues in the CDR3. The V gene lost 5 bases and the J gene lost 8 bases, with 19 bases spanning the gap. CDR1 and CDR2 from the germline V gene are SGHTA and FQGNSA. Written as DNA, the CDR3 is TGTGCCAGCAGCCCCCGAACAGGGAAAACCCAGCAGTACTTC. It yields the protein CASSPRTGKTQQYF.

The chain has TRBV6-5 and TRBJ2-1; the match to TRBD2 covers 11 bases. The CDR3 length is 16 residues. With 7 bases clipped from V and 5 bases from J, the junction kept 10 bases outside the gene matches. Germline CDR1 is MNHEY and CDR2 is SVGAGI. The CDR3 DNA is TGTGCCAGCAATCCAACCGGGACTAGCGGAAACAATGAGCAGTTCTTC. Translated, it gives CASNPTGTSGNNEQFF.

The V and J genes are TRBV19 and TRBJ1-5; unclear D gene. This CDR3 is 12 amino acids long. In germline, CDR1 is LNHDA, CDR2 SQIVND (reference sequence). V was clipped by 7 bases and J by 4 bases, with 8 bases between them. The CDR3 DNA reads TGTGCCAGTAATCTCCAGAATCAGCCCCAGCATTTT. Residues: CASNLQNQPQHF.

The genes are TRBV7-6 and TRBJ2-7; the D gene could be TRBD1 or TRBD2 (5 bases each). Trimming shortened V by 5 bases and J by 2 bases, and 19 bases separated the two germline ends. The CDR3 has 16 amino acids. Germline assignment: CDR1 SGHVS and CDR2 FNYEAQ. DNA of the CDR3: TGTGCCAGCAGCCCCCACCTGGCCGGGGCTACCTACGAGCAGTACTTC. Encoded protein: CASSPHLAGATYEQYF. Full variable domain (outside the CDR3, taken from reference TRBV7-6 and TRBJ2-7): GAGVSQSPRYKVTKRGQDVALRCDPISGHVSLYWYRQALGQGPEFLTYFNYEAQQDKSGLPNDRFSAERPEGSISTLTIQRTEQRDSAMYRCASSPHLAGATYEQYFGPGTRLTVT.

With regard to this clonotype: The germline gene is not matched at one end of the junction; a read error may be the cause. V is TRBV7-3 and J is TRBJ1-1; D perhaps matches TRBD1 (5 bases). This CDR3 comprises 14 residues. In germline, CDR1 is SGHTA, CDR2 FQGTGA. The CDR3 region is CASSLSQGQARGSF. The CDR3 DNA reads TGTGCTAGCAGCTTAAGTCAGGGCCAGGCACGCGGCTCCTTT.

In DNA form, the CDR3 reads TGCGCCAGCAGCCGGACAGGGGACGCGAGTTCACCCCTCCACTTT. Amino acids: CASSRTGDASSPLHF. This rearrangement joins TRBV5-1 to TRBJ1-6; 9 bases fit TRBD1. Germline V gene lookup returns CDR1 SGHRS and CDR2 YFSETQ. The CDR3 has 15 residues. J gave up 9 bases and V 4 bases, and 8 bases lay outside the gene matches.